This T cell receptor beta chain comes out of a study of blood T cells in healthy people across ages. Germline CDR1 and CDR2: SGHRS and YFSETQ. The CDR3 is 14 amino acids. V gave up 0 bases and J gave up 4 bases, with 8 bases separating them. The second PCR ran roughly 6 to 11 cycles with a sample-barcoded 5' primer and J-beta primers. TCRdb independently ran MiXCR on the 5' RACE reads; one entry per CDR3 protein. Seen here are approximately 850,000 distinct CDR3 sequences, 40% to 50% observed once, and the top ten hold around 18%. This clonotype was seen more than once but under ten times. This clonotype originated in a man in his fifties or sixties in good health. V is TRBV5-1 and J is TRBJ2-1; D call uncertain. Material: blood. This CDR3 is CASSLVVDYNEQFF. CDR3 coding DNA: TGCGCCAGCAGCTTGGTTGTGGATTACAATGAGCAGTTCTTC.